The present entry profiles one T cell receptor (beta chain) with its context. Its antigen is undetermined. The data stem from a study of T-cell memory formation after mild COVID-19. Deletions cut 3 bases from V and 0 bases from J, with 15 bases between. The CDR3 totals 18 residues. Study results and limitations: Among clones peaking at day 37 in the second wave, SARS-CoV-2 specificity remained unconfirmed.

TCRdb passed the 5' RACE reads through MiXCR, listing each CDR3 protein once. The sample lists about 190,000 distinct CDR3 sequences, 15% to 20% seen once, with approximately 2.4% in the top ten. The receptor's source is an adult woman who had mild COVID-19 (a few samples of this study predate the infection). Cell type and time point are not known. The sample consisted of PBMCs or a T cell subset sorted from them (not recorded which). This sequence joins TRBV12-3 or TRBV12-4 and TRBJ2-6; D possibly uses TRBD1 or TRBD2 (5 bases each). Written as DNA, the CDR3 is TGTGCCAGCAGTTTTCGGGACCCGTTGAACTCTGGGGCCAACGTCCTGACTTTC. Translating gives CASSFRDPLNSGANVLTF.